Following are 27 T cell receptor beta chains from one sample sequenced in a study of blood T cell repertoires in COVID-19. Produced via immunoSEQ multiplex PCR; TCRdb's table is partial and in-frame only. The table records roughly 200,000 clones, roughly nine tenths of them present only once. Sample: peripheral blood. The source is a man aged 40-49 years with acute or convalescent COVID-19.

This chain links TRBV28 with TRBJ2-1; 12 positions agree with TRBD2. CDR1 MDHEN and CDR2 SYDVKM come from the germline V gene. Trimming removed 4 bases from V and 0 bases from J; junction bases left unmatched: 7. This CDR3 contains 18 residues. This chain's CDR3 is CASSSSGGASSSYNEQFF. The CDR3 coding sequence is TGTGCCAGCAGTTCTAGCGGGGGGGCCTCATCCTCCTACAATGAGCAGTTCTTC.

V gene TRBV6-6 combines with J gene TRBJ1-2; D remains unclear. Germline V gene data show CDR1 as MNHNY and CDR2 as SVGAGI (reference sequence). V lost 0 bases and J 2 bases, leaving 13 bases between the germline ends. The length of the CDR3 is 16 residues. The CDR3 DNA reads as TGTGCCAGCAGTTACTCACGCCCTATCAACAACTATGGCTACACCTTC. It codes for CASSYSRPINNYGYTF.

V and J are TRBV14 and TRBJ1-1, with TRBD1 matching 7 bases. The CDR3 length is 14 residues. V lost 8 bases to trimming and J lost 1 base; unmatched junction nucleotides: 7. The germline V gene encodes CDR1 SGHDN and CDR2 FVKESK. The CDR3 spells CASGRGQTNTEAFF. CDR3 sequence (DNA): TGTGCCAGCGGCAGGGGACAGACGAACACTGAAGCTTTCTTT.

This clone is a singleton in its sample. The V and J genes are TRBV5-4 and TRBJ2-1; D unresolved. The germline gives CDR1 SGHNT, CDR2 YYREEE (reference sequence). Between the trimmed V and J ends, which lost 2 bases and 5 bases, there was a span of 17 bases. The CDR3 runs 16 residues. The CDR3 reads CASSLLATLLNNEQFF. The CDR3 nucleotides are TGTGCCAGCAGCTTATTGGCCACGCTGTTAAACAATGAGCAGTTCTTC.

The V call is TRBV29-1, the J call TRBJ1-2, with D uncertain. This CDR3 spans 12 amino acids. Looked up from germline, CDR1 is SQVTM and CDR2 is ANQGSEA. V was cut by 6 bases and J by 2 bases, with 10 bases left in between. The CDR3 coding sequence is TGCAGCGTGTCGGGATCCAACTATGGCTACACCTTC. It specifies CSVSGSNYGYTF.

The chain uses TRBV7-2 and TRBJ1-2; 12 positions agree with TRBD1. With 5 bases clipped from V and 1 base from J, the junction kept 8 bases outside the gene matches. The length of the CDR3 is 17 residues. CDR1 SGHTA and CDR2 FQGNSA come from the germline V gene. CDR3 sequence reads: CASSRGTGGASNYGYTF. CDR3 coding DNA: TGTGCCAGCAGCCGCGGGACAGGGGGCGCCAGTAACTATGGCTACACCTTC.

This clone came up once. The chain's CDR3 is CASRPGTGGRWPTDEQYF. CDR3 nucleotides: TGTGCAAGTCGCCCCGGGACAGGGGGTCGTTGGCCCACTGACGAGCAGTACTTC. The chain uses TRBV12-2 and TRBJ2-7; no check of the table's D call, TRBD1, against the DNA was made. TRBV12-2 is listed as a pseudogene. The CDR3 loop spans 18 amino acids.

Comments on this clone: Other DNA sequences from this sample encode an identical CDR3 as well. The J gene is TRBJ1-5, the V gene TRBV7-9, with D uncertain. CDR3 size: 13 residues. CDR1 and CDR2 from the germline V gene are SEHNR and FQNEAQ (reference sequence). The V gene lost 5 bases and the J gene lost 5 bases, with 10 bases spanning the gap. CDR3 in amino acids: CASSAPGDQPQHF. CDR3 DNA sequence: TGTGCCAGCAGCGCCCCCGGGGATCAGCCCCAGCATTTT.

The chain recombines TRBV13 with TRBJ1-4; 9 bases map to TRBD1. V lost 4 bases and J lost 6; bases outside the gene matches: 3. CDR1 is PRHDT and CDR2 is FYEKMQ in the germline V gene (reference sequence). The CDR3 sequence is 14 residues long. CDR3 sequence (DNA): TGTGCCAGCAGCTGGGGACAGGGCGATGAAAAACTGTTTTTT. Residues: CASSWGQGDEKLFF.

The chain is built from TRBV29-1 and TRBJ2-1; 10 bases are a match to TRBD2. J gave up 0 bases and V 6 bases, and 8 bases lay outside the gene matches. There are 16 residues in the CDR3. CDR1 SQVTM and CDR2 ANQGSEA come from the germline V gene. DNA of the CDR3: TGCAGCGTGGTCGAAAGCGGGGGGGTCTCCTACAATGAGCAGTTCTTC. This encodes CSVVESGGVSYNEQFF.

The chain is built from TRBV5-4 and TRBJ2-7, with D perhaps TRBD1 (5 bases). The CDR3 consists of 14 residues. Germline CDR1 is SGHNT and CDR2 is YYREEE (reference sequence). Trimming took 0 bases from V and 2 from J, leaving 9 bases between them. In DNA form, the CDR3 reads TGTGCCAGCAGCTTGGATCAGGGTCCCTACGAGCAGTACTTC. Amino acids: CASSLDQGPYEQYF. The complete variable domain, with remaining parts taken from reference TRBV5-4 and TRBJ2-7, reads ETGVTQSPTHLIKTRGQQVTLRCSSQSGHNTVSWYQQALGQGPQFIFQYYREEENGRGNFPPRFSGLQFPNYSSELNVNALELDDSALYLCASSLDQGPYEQYFGPGTRLTVT.

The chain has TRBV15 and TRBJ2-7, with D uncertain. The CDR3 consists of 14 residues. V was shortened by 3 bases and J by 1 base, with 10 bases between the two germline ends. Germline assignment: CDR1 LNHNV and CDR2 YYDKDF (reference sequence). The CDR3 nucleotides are TGTGCCACCAGCAGTACCCAGAGGTCCTACGAGCAGTACTTC. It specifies CATSSTQRSYEQYF.

CDR3 sequence (DNA): TGTGCCAGCAGCTTGGGTCTGTCTAGCACAGATACGCAGTATTTT. It specifies CASSLGLSSTDTQYF. The chain links TRBV5-8 to TRBJ2-3; D is ambiguous. Germline V CDR1 and CDR2: SGHTS, YDEGEE. Trimming took off 0 bases at V and 0 bases at J, with 8 bases between the two ends. This CDR3 spans 15 amino acids. The whole variable domain, remainder taken from reference TRBV5-8 and TRBJ2-3, is EAGVTQSPTHLIKTRGQQATLRCSPISGHTSVYWYQQALGLGLQFLLWYDEGEERNRGNFPPRFSGRQFPNYSSELNVNALELEDSALYLCASSLGLSSTDTQYFGPGTRLTVL.

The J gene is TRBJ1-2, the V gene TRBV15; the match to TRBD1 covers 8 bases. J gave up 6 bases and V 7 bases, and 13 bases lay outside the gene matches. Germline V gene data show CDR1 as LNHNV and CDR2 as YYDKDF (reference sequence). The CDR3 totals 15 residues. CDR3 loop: CATIERGRGQDGYTF. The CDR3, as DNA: TGTGCCACCATCGAGCGAGGCAGGGGGCAGGATGGCTACACCTTC.

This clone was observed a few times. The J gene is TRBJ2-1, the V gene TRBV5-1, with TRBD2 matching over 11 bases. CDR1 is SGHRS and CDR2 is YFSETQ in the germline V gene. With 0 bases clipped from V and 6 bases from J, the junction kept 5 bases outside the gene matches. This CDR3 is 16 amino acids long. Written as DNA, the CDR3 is TGCGCCAGCAGCTTGGGGCTAGCGGGGGGTGGCAATGAGCAGTTCTTC. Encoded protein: CASSLGLAGGGNEQFF.

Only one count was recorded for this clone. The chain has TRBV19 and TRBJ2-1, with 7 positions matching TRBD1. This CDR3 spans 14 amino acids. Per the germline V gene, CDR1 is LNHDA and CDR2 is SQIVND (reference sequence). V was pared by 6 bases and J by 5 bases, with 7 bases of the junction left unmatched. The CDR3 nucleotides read TGTGCCAGTAGAAAATCAGGGGGTGACAATGAGCAGTTCTTC. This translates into CASRKSGGDNEQFF.

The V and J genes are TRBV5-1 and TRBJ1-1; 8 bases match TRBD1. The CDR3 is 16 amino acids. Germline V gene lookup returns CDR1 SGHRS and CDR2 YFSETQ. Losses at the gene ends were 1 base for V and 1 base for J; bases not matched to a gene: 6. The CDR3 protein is CASSLFQGARNTEAFF. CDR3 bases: TGCGCCAGCAGCTTGTTTCAGGGGGCTAGGAACACTGAAGCTTTCTTT. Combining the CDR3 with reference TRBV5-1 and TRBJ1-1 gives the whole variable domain KAGVTQTPRYLIKTRGQQVTLSCSPISGHRSVSWYQQTPGQGLQFLFEYFSETQRNKGNFPGRFSGRQFSNSRSEMNVSTLELGDSALYLCASSLFQGARNTEAFFGQGTRLTVV.

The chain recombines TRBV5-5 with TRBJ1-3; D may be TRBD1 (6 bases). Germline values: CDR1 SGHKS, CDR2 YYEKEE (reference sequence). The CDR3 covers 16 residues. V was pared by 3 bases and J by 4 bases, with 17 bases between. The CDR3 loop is CASSSPQTGYGNTIYF. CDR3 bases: TGTGCCAGCAGCTCCCCGCAAACAGGGTACGGAAACACCATATATTTT.

This CDR3 is CASTPDRNNEQFF. The CDR3 DNA follows: TGTGCCAGCACCCCGGACAGAAACAATGAGCAGTTCTTC. The chain links TRBV27 to TRBJ2-1; the D gene is possibly TRBD1 (6 bases). The CDR3 length is 13 residues. V dropped 7 bases and J dropped 5 bases, with 12 bases sitting between them. Germline CDR1 is MNHEY and CDR2 is SMNVEV (reference sequence).

This CDR3 reads CASSMARTGVNEQFF. CDR3 nucleotide sequence: TGTGCCAGTAGTATGGCAAGGACAGGGGTCAATGAGCAGTTCTTC. The chain uses TRBV19 and TRBJ2-1; 9 nucleotides match TRBD1. The CDR3 is 15 residues long. Germline CDR1 and CDR2: LNHDA and SQIVND (reference sequence). Unmatched junction bases numbered 6, after V lost 3 bases and J lost 6 bases. The whole variable domain, filled in from reference TRBV19 and TRBJ2-1, reads DGGITQSPKYLFRKEGQNVTLSCEQNLNHDAMYWYRQDPGQGLRLIYYSQIVNDFQKGDIAEGYSVSREKKESFPLTVTSAQKNPTAFYLCASSMARTGVNEQFFGPGTRLTVL.

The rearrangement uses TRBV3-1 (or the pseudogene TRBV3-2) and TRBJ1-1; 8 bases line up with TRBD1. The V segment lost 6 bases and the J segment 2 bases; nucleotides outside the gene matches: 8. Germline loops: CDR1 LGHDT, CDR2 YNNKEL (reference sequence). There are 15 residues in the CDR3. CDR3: CASRDRGFSNTEAFF. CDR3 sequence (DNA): TGTGCCAGCAGAGACAGGGGATTTTCAAACACTGAAGCTTTCTTT.

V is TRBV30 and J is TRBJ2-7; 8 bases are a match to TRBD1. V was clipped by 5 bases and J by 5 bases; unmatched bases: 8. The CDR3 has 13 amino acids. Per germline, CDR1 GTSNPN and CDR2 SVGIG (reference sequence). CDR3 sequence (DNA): TGTGCCTGGGCGACAGGGGTTATCCACGAGCAGTACTTC. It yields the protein CAWATGVIHEQYF.

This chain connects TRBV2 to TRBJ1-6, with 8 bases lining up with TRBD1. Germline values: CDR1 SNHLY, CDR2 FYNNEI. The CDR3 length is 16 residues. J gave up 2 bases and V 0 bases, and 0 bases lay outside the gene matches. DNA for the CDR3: TGTGCCAGCAGTGAAGCGACAGGGGCCTATAATTCACCCCTCCACTTT. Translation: CASSEATGAYNSPLHF.

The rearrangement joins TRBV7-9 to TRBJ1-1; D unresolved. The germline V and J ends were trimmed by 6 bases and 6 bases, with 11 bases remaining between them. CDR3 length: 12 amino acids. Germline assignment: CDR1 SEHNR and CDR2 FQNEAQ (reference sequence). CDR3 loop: CASSRGSSEAFF. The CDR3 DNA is TGTGCCAGCAGTAGAGGGAGTTCTGAAGCTTTCTTT.

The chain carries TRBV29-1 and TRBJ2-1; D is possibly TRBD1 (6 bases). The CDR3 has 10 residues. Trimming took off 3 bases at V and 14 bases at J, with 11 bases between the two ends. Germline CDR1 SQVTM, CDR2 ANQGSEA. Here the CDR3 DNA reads TGCAGCGTTGACGCACCAGGGGAGTTCTTC. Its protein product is CSVDAPGEFF.

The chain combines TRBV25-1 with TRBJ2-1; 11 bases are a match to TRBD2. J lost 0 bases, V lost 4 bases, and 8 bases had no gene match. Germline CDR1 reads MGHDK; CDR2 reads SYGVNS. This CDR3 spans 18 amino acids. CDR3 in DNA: TGTGCCAGCAGTGGGCCGGGACTAGCGGACTACTCCTACAATGAGCAGTTCTTC. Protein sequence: CASSGPGLADYSYNEQFF.

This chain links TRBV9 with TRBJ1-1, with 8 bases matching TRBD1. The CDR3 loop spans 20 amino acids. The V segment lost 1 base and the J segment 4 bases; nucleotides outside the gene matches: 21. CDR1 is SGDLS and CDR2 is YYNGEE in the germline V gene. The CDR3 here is CASSVPPTGVCGWDGTEAFF. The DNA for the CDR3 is TGTGCCAGCAGCGTACCACCGACAGGGGTATGTGGGTGGGACGGCACTGAAGCTTTCTTT.